This TCR beta chain derives from a study of T cell responses to AZD1222 COVID-19 vaccine. A remark on this clone: Its specificity is unknown.

The repertoire was sequenced with immunoSEQ multiplex PCR; TCRdb's copy has only in-frame clones and lacks some. The sample consists of around 120,000 clones, more than 75% of them appearing once. Investigators merged groups given second doses at roughly 4 or roughly 12 weeks. Study-wide points: The study found vaccine-associated CD4 TCRs spanning spike, dominant at 160-218 and 743-854. Epitopes outside B.1.351 and B.1.1.7 mutated regions reportedly drew nearly half of spike TCRs. Clonal diversity may have been underestimated in mostly white British donors.

Germline-derived CDR1 and CDR2 are MNHEY and SVGEGT. V dropped 2 bases and J dropped 2 bases, with 7 bases sitting between them. CDR3 length: 13 residues. The TCR was taken from an adult who received the AZD1222 COVID-19 vaccine. The rearrangement uses TRBV6-2 or TRBV6-3 and TRBJ2-7, with D perhaps TRBD1 (6 bases). This specimen consisted of peripheral blood, obtained 28 days after the second AZD1222 dose. The CDR3 protein is CASSYGGPYEQYF. CDR3 sequence (DNA): TGTGCCAGCAGTTACGGGGGCCCCTACGAGCAGTACTTC.